A selection of T cell receptor beta chains follows, all from one sample in a study of T cell repertoires in cytomegalovirus infection. TCRdb re-analysed the reads in MiXCR, keeping a single row per CDR3 protein. The sample consists of approximately 71,000 distinct CDR3 sequences, 20% to 25% of them appearing once. Their antigens are not known. The sample in question was CD8+ T cells from cultured PBMCs, obtained from culture after CMV antigen stimulation. The receptors were gathered from a human donor in good health (CMV status not recorded). Some clones in this sample may be carry-over from other donors' samples. Both conserved end residues are part of each CDR3. The D gene is left open where the match is weak. Clone size is shown for a subset of rows, as once, few, many or a class of expanded clone.

j_gene,v_gene,d_gene,abundance,CDR3nt,CDR3aa
TRBJ2-2,TRBV4-1,-,-,TGCGCCAGCAGCCAAGAGGGGACTTCCTTAGCCGGGGAGCTGTTTTTT,CASSQEGTSLAGELFF
TRBJ1-5,TRBV19,-,-,TGTGCCAGTAGTATAACGTTTGGAGATCAGCCCCAGCATTTT,CASSITFGDQPQHF
TRBJ2-7,TRBV4-1,-,few,TGCGCCAGCAGCCAAAGGGACGGCGCCTACGAGCAGTACTTC,CASSQRDGAYEQYF
TRBJ2-7,TRBV4-3,-,few,TGCGCCAGCAGCCAAGATTGGGGGAGCGAGCAGTACTTC,CASSQDWGSEQYF
TRBJ2-7,TRBV5-6,-,many,TGTGCCAGCAGCTTGAGGCAAACCTACGAGCAGTACTTC,CASSLRQTYEQYF
TRBJ1-3,TRBV6-1,-,few,TGTGCCAGCAGTGAACCGTGGGTCCGATCCCATTCTGGAAACACCATATATTTT,CASSEPWVRSHSGNTIYF
TRBJ2-5,TRBV19,TRBD2,few,TGTGCCAGTAGTAACTTAGCGGGGGGCTGGGAGGAGACCCAGTACTTC,CASSNLAGGWEETQYF
TRBJ1-5,TRBV12-3/TRBV12-4,-,few,TGTGCCAGCAGTTTTCGGCAGGGAGGCCAGCCCCAGCATTTT,CASSFRQGGQPQHF
TRBJ1-6,TRBV4-1,-,-,TGCGCCAGCAGCCAAGAGCAGAGCTCCTATAATTCACCCCTCCACTTT,CASSQEQSSYNSPLHF
TRBJ1-4,TRBV6-5,-,-,TGTGCCAGCAGTTACAACAGGGTAACAACTAATGAAAAACTGTTTTTT,CASSYNRVTTNEKLFF
TRBJ2-5,TRBV7-9,-,-,TGTGCCAGCAGCTTAAGTACCGAGACCCAGTACTTC,CASSLSTETQYF
TRBJ1-5,TRBV27,-,-,TGTGCCAGCGGTTACGGGGGACATAGCAATCAGCCCCAGCATTTT,CASGYGGHSNQPQHF
TRBJ1-1,TRBV12-3/TRBV12-4,-,-,TGTGCCAGCAGATGGACGGAGAACACTGAAGCTTTCTTT,CASRWTENTEAFF
TRBJ2-3,TRBV20-1,TRBD1,-,TGCAGTGCTCCCCGGGACAGGGGCACAGATACGCAGTATTTT,CSAPRDRGTDTQYF
TRBJ2-3,TRBV7-2,TRBD2,many,TGTGCCAGCAGCCCCCTCGGGACTAGCGGGGGGACTAGCACAGATACGCAGTATTTT,CASSPLGTSGGTSTDTQYF
TRBJ2-3,TRBV7-2,TRBD2,-,TGTGCCAGCAGCTTACGAAGCGGGGTCACAGATACGCAGTATTTT,CASSLRSGVTDTQYF